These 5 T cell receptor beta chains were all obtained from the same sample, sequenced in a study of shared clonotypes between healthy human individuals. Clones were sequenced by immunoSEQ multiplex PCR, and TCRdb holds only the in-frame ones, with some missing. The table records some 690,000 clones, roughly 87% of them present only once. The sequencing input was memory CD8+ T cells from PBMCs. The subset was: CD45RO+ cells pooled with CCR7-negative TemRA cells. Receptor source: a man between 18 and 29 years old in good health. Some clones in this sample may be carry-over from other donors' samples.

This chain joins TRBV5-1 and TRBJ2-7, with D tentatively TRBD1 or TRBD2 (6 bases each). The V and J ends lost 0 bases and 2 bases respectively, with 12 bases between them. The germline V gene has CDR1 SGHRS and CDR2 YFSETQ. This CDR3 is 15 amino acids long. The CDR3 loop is CASSLEGGFAYEQYF. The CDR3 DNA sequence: TGCGCCAGCAGCTTGGAGGGGGGATTCGCCTACGAGCAGTACTTC. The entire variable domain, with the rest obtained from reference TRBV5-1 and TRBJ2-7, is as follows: KAGVTQTPRYLIKTRGQQVTLSCSPISGHRSVSWYQQTPGQGLQFLFEYFSETQRNKGNFPGRFSGRQFSNSRSEMNVSTLELGDSALYLCASSLEGGFAYEQYFGPGTRLTVT.

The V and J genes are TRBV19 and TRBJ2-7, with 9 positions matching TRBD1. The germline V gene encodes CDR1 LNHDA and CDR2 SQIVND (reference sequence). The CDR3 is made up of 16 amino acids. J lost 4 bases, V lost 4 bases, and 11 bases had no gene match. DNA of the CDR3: TGTGCCAGTAGTACCTCAGGCGGGACAGGGACGTACGAGCAGTACTTC. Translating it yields CASSTSGGTGTYEQYF.

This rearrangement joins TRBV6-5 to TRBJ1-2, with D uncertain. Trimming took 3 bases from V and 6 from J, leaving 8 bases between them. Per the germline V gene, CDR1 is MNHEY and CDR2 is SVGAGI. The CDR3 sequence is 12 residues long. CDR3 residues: CASSYGNDGYTF. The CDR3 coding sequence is TGTGCCAGCAGTTATGGGAATGATGGCTACACCTTC.

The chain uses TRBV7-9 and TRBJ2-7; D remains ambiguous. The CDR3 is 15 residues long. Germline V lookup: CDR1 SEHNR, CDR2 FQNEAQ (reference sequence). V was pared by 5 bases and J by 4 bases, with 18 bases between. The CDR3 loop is CASSRLGGTNYEQYF. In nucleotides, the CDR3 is TGTGCCAGCAGCCGACTTGGCGGAACAAATTACGAGCAGTACTTC. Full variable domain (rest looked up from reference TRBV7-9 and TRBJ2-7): DTGVSQNPRHKITKRGQNVTFRCDPISEHNRLYWYRQTLGQGPEFLTYFQNEAQLEKSRLLSDRFSAERPKGSFSTLEIQRTEQGDSAMYLCASSRLGGTNYEQYFGPGTRLTVT.

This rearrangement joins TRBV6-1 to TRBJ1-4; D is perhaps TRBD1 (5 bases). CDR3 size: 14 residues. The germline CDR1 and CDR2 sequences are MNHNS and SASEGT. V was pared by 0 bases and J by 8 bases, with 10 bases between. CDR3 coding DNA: TGTGCCAGCAGTGAAGCAGGGGTTCGCGAAAAACTGTTTTTT. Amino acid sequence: CASSEAGVREKLFF.